The 12 T cell receptor beta chains below were found in one sample sequenced in a study of beta chain features in type 1 diabetes. General observations from the study: All four CD4+ subsets of Type 1 diabetes patients contained TCRB CDR3s that were moderately but significantly shorter.

Antigens for these TCRs are unknown. Reverse transcribing all isolated RNA meant expressed TCRB transcripts were sequenced. The protocol was immunoSEQ multiplex PCR, while the TCRdb copy is restricted to in-frame clones and leaves out a portion. The table shows 500,000 to 800,000 clones, with over 10% occurring only once. The sample comprised naive CD4+ T cells from blood. These receptors originate from a man younger than 45 with type 1 diabetes.

The chain employs TRBV18 and TRBJ2-3; D is possibly TRBD1 or TRBD2 (5 bases each). The length of the CDR3 is 15 residues. V was clipped by 3 bases and J by 3 bases, with 13 bases between them. Germline V gene data show CDR1 as KGHSH and CDR2 as LQKENI. The chain's CDR3 is CASSPAERGTDTQYF. The CDR3 nucleotides are TGTGCCAGCTCACCCGCGGAGAGGGGAACAGATACGCAGTATTTT.

Turning to this clone: Additional DNA sequences in this sample encode the identical CDR3. V and J are TRBV6-5 and TRBJ1-1; D possibly corresponds to TRBD1 (6 bases). V gave up 0 bases and J gave up 4 bases, with 6 bases separating them. The CDR3 length is 13 residues. Germline V gene sequence: CDR1 MNHEY, CDR2 SVGAGI. CDR3: CASSYSGGTEAFF. CDR3 DNA: TGTGCCAGCAGTTACTCAGGGGGCACTGAAGCTTTCTTT.

J is TRBJ2-3 and V is TRBV7-9; no definite D call. The CDR3 runs 13 residues. CDR1 SEHNR and CDR2 FQNEAQ come from the germline V gene (reference sequence). V was trimmed by 2 bases and J by 5 bases, leaving 8 bases between them. The CDR3 region is CASSLRPQDTQYF. The CDR3 coding sequence is TGTGCCAGCAGCTTAAGGCCTCAAGATACGCAGTATTTT.

This clone turned up a few times. The chain is built from TRBV7-2 and TRBJ1-6; no clear D gene. CDR1 SGHTA and CDR2 FQGNSA come from the germline V gene. The V end was cut by 1 base, the J end by 7 bases, with 8 bases between. This CDR3 has 14 amino acids. The CDR3 protein is CASSLVPYNSPLHF. CDR3 coding DNA: TGTGCCAGCAGCTTAGTCCCTTACAATTCACCCCTCCACTTT.

The V and J genes are TRBV29-1 and TRBJ2-3, with D possibly TRBD2 on 6 matching bases. This CDR3 comprises 14 residues. Per the germline V gene, CDR1 is SQVTM and CDR2 is ANQGSEA. V gave up 6 bases and J gave up 2 bases, with 15 bases separating them. The CDR3 protein is CSVLSGEHTDTQYF. DNA of the CDR3: TGCAGCGTCCTTTCGGGGGAACACACAGATACGCAGTATTTT.

J is TRBJ1-1 and V is TRBV5-4, with D unclear. Looked up from germline, CDR1 is SGHNT and CDR2 is YYREEE (reference sequence). CDR3 length: 13 amino acids. V was shortened by 4 bases and J by 5 bases, with 12 bases between the two germline ends. The CDR3 region has the DNA TGTGCCAGCAGCAGCACGAGAAGGACTGAAGCTTTCTTT. Its translation: CASSSTRRTEAFF. The entire variable domain, with the rest obtained from reference TRBV5-4 and TRBJ1-1, is as follows: ETGVTQSPTHLIKTRGQQVTLRCSSQSGHNTVSWYQQALGQGPQFIFQYYREEENGRGNFPPRFSGLQFPNYSSELNVNALELDDSALYLCASSSTRRTEAFFGQGTRLTVV.

The table lists this clone with a few counts. This sample also contains other DNA sequences that code for the same CDR3. V usage is TRBV5-1 and J usage is TRBJ2-7; D is ambiguous. The CDR3 is made up of 13 amino acids. The V end was cut by 0 bases, the J end by 0 bases, with 4 bases between. Per germline, CDR1 SGHRS and CDR2 YFSETQ. This CDR3 is CASSLVSSYEQYF. CDR3 bases: TGCGCCAGCAGCTTGGTAAGCTCCTACGAGCAGTACTTC. The full variable domain, its missing parts supplied by reference TRBV5-1 and TRBJ2-7, is KAGVTQTPRYLIKTRGQQVTLSCSPISGHRSVSWYQQTPGQGLQFLFEYFSETQRNKGNFPGRFSGRQFSNSRSEMNVSTLELGDSALYLCASSLVSSYEQYFGPGTRLTVT.

CDR3 region: CASSQVGGAASTDTQYF. CDR3 sequence (DNA): TGTGCCAGCAGCCAAGTCGGGGGGGCGGCTAGCACAGATACGCAGTATTTT. V and J are TRBV14 and TRBJ2-3; 8 bases agree with TRBD2. V shed 1 base, J shed 0 bases, and the junction held 6 bases outside the gene matches. This CDR3 region has 17 residues. From germline, CDR1 is SGHDN and CDR2 FVKESK.

The V call is TRBV4-3, the J call TRBJ2-1; TRBD1 matches at 8 bases. The CDR3 spans 16 residues. Unmatched junction bases numbered 3, after V lost 0 bases and J lost 2 bases. CDR1 is LGHNA and CDR2 is YSLEER in the germline V gene. The CDR3 DNA reads TGCGCCAGCAGCCAAGATCCAGGGGGCCCCTACAATGAGCAGTTCTTC. Protein product: CASSQDPGGPYNEQFF.

This chain joins TRBV5-4 and TRBJ2-2; D gene ambiguous. Germline V gives CDR1 SGHNT, CDR2 YYREEE (reference sequence). V lost 1 base and J 7 bases, leaving 5 bases between the germline ends. The CDR3 is made up of 12 amino acids. CDR3 residues: CASSLTVGELFF. CDR3 nucleotides: TGTGCCAGCAGCTTGACTGTCGGGGAGCTGTTTTTT.

The chain recombines TRBV18 with TRBJ2-5; weak D call: TRBD2 (5 bases). In germline, CDR1 is KGHSH, CDR2 LQKENI. The CDR3 contains 15 residues. Trimming removed 4 bases from V and 1 base from J, with 13 bases in between. The CDR3 bases are TGTGCCAGCTCACAAACCAGGACTTTCCAAGAGACCCAGTACTTC. Residues: CASSQTRTFQETQYF.

In its sample, this clone was seen a few times. The rearrangement uses TRBV13 and TRBJ2-2, with TRBD2 matching over 12 bases. J gave up 5 bases and V 4 bases, and 8 bases lay outside the gene matches. The CDR3 is 17 residues long. The germline V gene has CDR1 PRHDT and CDR2 FYEKMQ (reference sequence). The CDR3 loop reads CASSSTSGGYPTGELFF. CDR3 sequence (DNA): TGTGCCAGCAGCTCGACTAGCGGGGGATATCCGACCGGGGAGCTGTTTTTT.